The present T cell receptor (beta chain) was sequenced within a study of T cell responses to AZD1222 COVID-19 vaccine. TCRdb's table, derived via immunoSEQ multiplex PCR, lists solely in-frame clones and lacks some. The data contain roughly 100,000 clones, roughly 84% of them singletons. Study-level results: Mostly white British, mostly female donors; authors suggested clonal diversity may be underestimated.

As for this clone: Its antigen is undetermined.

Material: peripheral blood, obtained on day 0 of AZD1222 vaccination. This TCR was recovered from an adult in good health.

The CDR3 loop reads CASSSGISGVGPLHF. CDR3 sequence (DNA): TGTGCCAGCAGTTCCGGGATCTCCGGTGTGGGACCCCTCCACTTT. This chain links TRBV28 with TRBJ1-6; D unclear. Germline V lookup: CDR1 MDHEN, CDR2 SYDVKM. This CDR3 contains 15 residues. V shed 4 bases and J shed 12 bases, with 19 bases lying between them.